A selection of T cell receptor beta chains follows, all from one sample in a study of long-term antiretroviral therapy in people with HIV. Only in-frame clones appear in the TCRdb table, and some are missing; sequencing was by immunoSEQ multiplex PCR. The sample includes 35,000 to 40,000 clones, over 75% of them seen just once. Sequenced here: unsorted PBMCs, sampled 2.2 years after starting antiretroviral therapy. These receptors came from a man between 18 and 29 years old with HIV. Each CDR3 is given with its conserved first and last residue. Fields, in order: clone size, J gene, V gene, D gene, CDR3 protein, CDR3 DNA. The D gene is left open where the match is weak. The size field is filled for only some rows; it gives once, few, many or a size class.

>-|TRBJ2-5|TRBV30|-
CAWAGGLGQETQYF
TGTGCCTGGGCTGGCGGGCTGGGTCAAGAGACCCAGTACTTC
>-|TRBJ2-7|TRBV5-6|-
CASSFGQGYGEQYF
TGTGCCAGCAGCTTTGGGCAGGGGTATGGCGAGCAGTACTTC
>-|TRBJ2-1|TRBV11-2|TRBD2
CASSLIRGGSYNEQFF
TGTGCCAGCAGCTTAATACGGGGGGGCTCCTACAATGAGCAGTTCTTC
>once|TRBJ1-5|TRBV7-2|TRBD1
CASSSEGARQPQHF
TGTGCCAGCAGCTCCGAGGGGGCCCGCCAGCCCCAGCATTTT
>-|TRBJ1-2|TRBV19|-
CASSNYEDYGYTF
TGTGCCAGTAGTAACTACGAGGACTATGGCTACACCTTC
>-|TRBJ2-3|TRBV28|-
CASSLQFSYTDTQYF
TGTGCCAGCAGTTTGCAGTTCTCCTACACAGATACGCAGTATTTT
>-|TRBJ2-1|TRBV5-1|-
CASSLVQGSYNEQFF
TGCGCCAGCAGCTTAGTCCAGGGTTCCTACAATGAGCAGTTCTTC
>-|TRBJ1-5|TRBV19|-
CASSILTYSNQPQHF
TGTGCCAGTAGTATTCTGACATATAGCAATCAGCCCCAGCATTTT
>-|TRBJ2-1|TRBV29-1|TRBD2
CSVDLTSAYEQFF
TGCAGCGTCGACCTAACTAGCGCTTATGAGCAGTTCTTC
>once|TRBJ2-6|TRBV27|TRBD1
CASSPGTGARSGANVLTF
TGTGCCAGCAGTCCCGGGACAGGGGCTCGCTCTGGGGCCAACGTCCTGACTTTC
>once|TRBJ2-3|TRBV7-3|TRBD2
CASSLGKLAGGTDTQYF
TGTGCCAGCAGCTTAGGAAAACTAGCGGGGGGCACAGATACGCAGTATTTT
>-|TRBJ2-7|TRBV5-6|-
CASSPRQPYEQYF
TGTGCCAGCAGCCCTCGACAGCCCTACGAGCAGTACTTC
>-|TRBJ1-2|TRBV19|TRBD1
CASSKGDRSSNTF
TGTGCCAGTAGTAAAGGGGACAGGTCTTCAAACACCTTC
>-|TRBJ1-1|TRBV7-6|-
CASSLGVASEAFF
TGTGCCAGCAGCTTAGGGGTGGCCTCTGAAGCTTTCTTT
>-|TRBJ1-3|TRBV7-9|TRBD1
CASSLYRDRGNTIYF
TGTGCCAGCAGCTTATATAGGGACAGGGGAAACACCATATATTTT
>-|TRBJ1-2|TRBV5-1|TRBD1
CASSQAGGGENYGYTF
TGCGCCAGCAGCCAAGCAGGGGGTGGTGAGAACTATGGCTACACCTTC
>-|TRBJ2-1|TRBV18|TRBD2
CASSPASLADGGSYNEQFF
TGTGCCAGCTCGCCCGCCTCACTAGCGGACGGGGGCTCCTACAATGAGCAGTTCTTC
>-|TRBJ2-7|TRBV7-6|-
CASSLPGWRGNSYEQYF
TGTGCCAGCAGCTTGCCCGGGTGGCGGGGTAACTCCTACGAGCAGTACTTC
>-|TRBJ1-5|TRBV28|TRBD1
CASRGTGTNNQPQHF
TGTGCCAGCAGGGGGACAGGGACGAACAATCAGCCCCAGCATTTT
>-|TRBJ2-3|TRBV10-3|TRBD1
CAIQRGGSGTDTQYF
TGTGCCATCCAAAGAGGGGGCTCGGGCACAGATACGCAGTATTTT
>-|TRBJ2-3|TRBV4-1|TRBD1
CASSQRGQGTYF
TGCGCCAGCAGCCAGCGGGGACAGGGAACGTATTTT
>-|TRBJ2-2|TRBV7-8|-
CASSFARGMNTGELFF
TGTGCCAGCAGCTTTGCTCGAGGGATGAACACCGGGGAGCTGTTTTTT
>once|TRBJ2-1|TRBV4-1|-
CASSQADGGRTYNEQFF
TGCGCCAGCAGCCAAGCTGACGGAGGGAGAACTTACAATGAGCAGTTCTTC
>-|TRBJ1-1|TRBV4-2|-
CASSHPQGNTEAFF
TGTGCCAGCAGCCACCCACAGGGTAACACTGAAGCTTTCTTT
>-|TRBJ1-1|TRBV30|-
CAWTQQGGAEAFF
TGTGCCTGGACCCAGCAGGGAGGGGCTGAAGCTTTCTTT
>-|TRBJ2-7|TRBV19|TRBD1
CASSTNKGGQGSYEQYF
TGTGCCAGTAGTACTAACAAGGGGGGACAGGGCTCCTACGAGCAGTACTTC
>once|TRBJ2-5|TRBV27|-
CASSPLGIRQETQYF
TGTGCCAGCAGTCCCCTGGGGATCCGACAAGAGACCCAGTACTTC
>-|TRBJ2-3|TRBV6-1|TRBD2
CASSEVPSGGRDTQYF
TGTGCCAGCAGTGAAGTTCCTAGCGGGGGCCGGGATACGCAGTATTTT
>-|TRBJ2-1|TRBV6-5|-
CASSYSGGWEQFF
TGTGCCAGCAGTTACTCGGGGGGTTGGGAGCAGTTCTTC
>-|TRBJ1-3|TRBV6-4|-
CASSDSPGGGTGNTIYF
TGTGCCAGCAGTGACTCCCCGGGGGGGGGCACTGGAAACACCATATATTTT
>-|TRBJ1-4|TRBV5-6|-
CASSFSPGSRTNEKLFF
TGTGCCAGCAGTTTCTCTCCAGGGAGCCGGACTAATGAAAAACTGTTTTTT
>-|TRBJ2-2|TRBV10-3|-
CAISESRSANTGELFF
TGTGCCATCAGTGAGTCCCGGAGTGCGAACACCGGGGAGCTGTTTTTT
>-|TRBJ1-1|TRBV11-2|-
CASSSPGAGVAEAFF
TGTGCCAGCAGCTCTCCCGGGGCCGGTGTGGCTGAAGCTTTCTTT
>-|TRBJ2-2|TRBV4-1|TRBD1
CASSQVFDRGETGELFF
TGCGCCAGCAGCCAAGTATTTGACAGGGGTGAAACCGGGGAGCTGTTTTTT
>-|TRBJ2-7|TRBV27|-
CASSPLWGAYEQYF
TGTGCCAGCAGTCCCCTCTGGGGGGCCTACGAGCAGTACTTC
>-|TRBJ2-2|TRBV29-1|TRBD2
CSAAGGGTGELFF
TGCAGCGCTGCGGGGGGAGGAACCGGGGAGCTGTTTTTT
>-|TRBJ2-7|TRBV29-1|TRBD2
CSVVGLAGGHQYF
TGCAGCGTTGTGGGACTAGCGGGAGGGCATCAGTACTTC
>-|TRBJ2-3|TRBV5-3|TRBD2
CARSPRLAGRTDTQYF
TGTGCCAGAAGCCCCAGACTAGCGGGGCGCACAGATACGCAGTATTTT
>-|TRBJ2-7|TRBV7-9|TRBD2
CASSPIASPREAHEQYF
TGTGCCAGCAGCCCAATAGCTTCTCCCCGGGAGGCCCACGAGCAGTACTTC
>-|TRBJ2-2|TRBV11-1|TRBD1
CASRTGTGGFGELFF
TGTGCCAGCAGAACCGGGACAGGGGGCTTCGGGGAGCTGTTTTTT
>-|TRBJ2-3|TRBV9|-
CASSQWGAEADTQYF
TGTGCCAGCAGCCAGTGGGGGGCCGAAGCAGATACGCAGTATTTT
>-|TRBJ2-1|TRBV4-1|TRBD1
CASSQIGQGGNEQFF
TGCGCCAGCAGCCAAATAGGACAGGGTGGGAATGAGCAGTTCTTC
>-|TRBJ2-5|TRBV5-1|TRBD2
CASSLGLAGVETQYF
TGCGCCAGCAGCTTAGGACTAGCGGGGGTCGAGACCCAGTACTTC
>once|TRBJ2-1|TRBV13|-
CASSLGQNNEQFF
TGTGCCAGCAGCTTAGGGCAAAACAATGAGCAGTTCTTC
>once|TRBJ2-6|TRBV7-5|-
CARTLPLGRDGSGANVLTF
TGTGCCAGAACCCTGCCATTGGGCAGGGATGGCTCTGGGGCCAACGTCCTGACTTTC